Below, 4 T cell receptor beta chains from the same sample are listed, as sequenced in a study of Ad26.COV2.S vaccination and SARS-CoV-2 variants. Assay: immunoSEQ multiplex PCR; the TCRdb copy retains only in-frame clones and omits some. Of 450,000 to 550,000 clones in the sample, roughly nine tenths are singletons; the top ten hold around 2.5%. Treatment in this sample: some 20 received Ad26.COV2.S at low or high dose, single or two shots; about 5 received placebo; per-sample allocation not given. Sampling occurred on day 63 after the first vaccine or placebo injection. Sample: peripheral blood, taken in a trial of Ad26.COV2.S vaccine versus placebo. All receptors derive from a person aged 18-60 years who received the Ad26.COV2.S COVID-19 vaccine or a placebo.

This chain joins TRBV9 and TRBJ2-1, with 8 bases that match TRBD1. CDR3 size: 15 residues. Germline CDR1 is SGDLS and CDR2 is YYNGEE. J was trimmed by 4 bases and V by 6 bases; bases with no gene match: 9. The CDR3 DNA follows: TGTGCCAGCACCCCAGGGGGCCACCCATACAATGAGCAGTTCTTC. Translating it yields CASTPGGHPYNEQFF.

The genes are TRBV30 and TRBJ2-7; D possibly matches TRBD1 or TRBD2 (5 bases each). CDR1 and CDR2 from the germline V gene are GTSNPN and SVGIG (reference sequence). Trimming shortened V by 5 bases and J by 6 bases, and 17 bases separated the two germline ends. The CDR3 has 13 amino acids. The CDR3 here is CAWLGPGRSEQYF. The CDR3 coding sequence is TGTGCCTGGTTGGGGCCGGGGAGAAGCGAGCAGTACTTC.

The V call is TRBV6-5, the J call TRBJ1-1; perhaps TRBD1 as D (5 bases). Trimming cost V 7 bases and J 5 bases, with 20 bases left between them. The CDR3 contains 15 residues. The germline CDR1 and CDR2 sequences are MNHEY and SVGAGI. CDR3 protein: CASIENAGWGTEAFF. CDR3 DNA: TGTGCCAGCATCGAAAACGCCGGCTGGGGGACTGAAGCTTTCTTT.

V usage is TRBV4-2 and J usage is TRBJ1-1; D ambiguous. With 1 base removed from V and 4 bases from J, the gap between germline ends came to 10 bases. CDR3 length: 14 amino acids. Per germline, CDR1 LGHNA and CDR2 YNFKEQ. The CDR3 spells CASSQGPLGTEAFF. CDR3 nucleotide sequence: TGTGCCAGCAGCCAAGGCCCCTTGGGCACTGAAGCTTTCTTT.